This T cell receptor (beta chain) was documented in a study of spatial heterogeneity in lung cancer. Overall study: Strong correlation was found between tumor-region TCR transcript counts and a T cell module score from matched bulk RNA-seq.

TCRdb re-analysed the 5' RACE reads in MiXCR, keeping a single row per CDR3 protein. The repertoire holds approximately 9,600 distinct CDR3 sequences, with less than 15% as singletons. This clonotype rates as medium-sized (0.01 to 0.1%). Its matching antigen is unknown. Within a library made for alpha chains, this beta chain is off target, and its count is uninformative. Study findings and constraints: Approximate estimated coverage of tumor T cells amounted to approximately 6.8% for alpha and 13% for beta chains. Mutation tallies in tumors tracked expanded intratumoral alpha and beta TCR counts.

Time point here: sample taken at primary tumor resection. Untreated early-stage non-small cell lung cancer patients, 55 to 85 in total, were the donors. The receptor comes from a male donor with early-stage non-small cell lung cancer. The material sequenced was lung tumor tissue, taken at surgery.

CDR3 bases: TGCAGTGCTAGAGAGGAGGGACAGGGGGCTTTCAAATTGAACACTGAAGCTTTCTTT. Its protein product is CSAREEGQGAFKLNTEAFF. The chain recombines TRBV20-1 with TRBJ1-1, with 12 bases lining up with TRBD1. Germline-derived CDR1 and CDR2 are DFQATT and SNEGSKA (reference sequence). The J segment lost 0 bases and the V segment lost 0 bases, leaving 11 bases of the junction unmatched. The CDR3 is 19 residues long.